This passage covers 2 T cell receptor beta chains from one sample sequenced in a study of T cell repertoires in cytomegalovirus infection. Using its own MiXCR run on the reads, TCRdb lists one record per CDR3 protein. The data show 450,000 to 550,000 distinct CDR3 sequences, more than 15% seen once. Sequencing was done on a sample of CD8+ T cells from PBMCs. These receptors all stem from a human donor in good health (CMV status not recorded). Some clones in this sample may be carry-over from other donors' samples.

The chain uses TRBV5-6 and TRBJ2-4; D remains ambiguous. V dropped 4 bases and J dropped 0 bases, with 14 bases sitting between them. Germline V gene lookup returns CDR1 SGHDT and CDR2 YYEEEE. The CDR3 is 16 amino acids. This chain's CDR3 is CASSNRKELAKNIQYF. The CDR3 coding sequence is TGTGCCAGCAGCAACCGGAAGGAGTTAGCCAAAAACATTCAGTACTTC.

This chain connects TRBV9 to TRBJ2-5; 11 bases are shared with TRBD2. Trimming cost V 2 bases and J 4 bases; bases outside gene matches: 4. Germline CDR1 reads SGDLS; CDR2 reads YYNGEE. This CDR3 contains 15 residues. The CDR3: CASSVSGGARETQYF. The CDR3 DNA follows: TGTGCCAGCAGCGTTAGCGGGGGGGCCAGAGAGACCCAGTACTTC. Drawing the rest from reference TRBV9 and TRBJ2-5, the complete variable domain is DSGVTQTPKHLITATGQRVTLRCSPRSGDLSVYWYQQSLDQGLQFLIQYYNGEERAKGNILERFSAQQFPDLHSELNLSSLELGDSALYFCASSVSGGARETQYFGPGTRLLVL.